A selection of T cell receptor beta chains follows, all from one sample in a study of T cell responses to AZD1222 COVID-19 vaccine. Profiling relied on immunoSEQ multiplex PCR, and the TCRdb table lists in-frame clones only, not all of them. The table has 140,000 to 150,000 clones, about 93% seen once; the top ten hold approximately 3%. Sequences were derived from peripheral blood, sampled on day 0 of MenACWY control vaccination. The receptors were gathered from an adult in good health. CDR3s include the opening cysteine and the closing phenylalanine or tryptophan. The D gene is left open where the match is weak. Size is stated for part of the rows, as once, few or many counts, or as a class when the clone is expanded.

j_call v_call d_call clone_size cdr3_nt cdr3_aa
TRBJ1-2 TRBV4-2 . . TGTGCCAGCAGCCAAGTCCTCAGCAGGGCCCATGGCTACACCTTC CASSQVLSRAHGYTF
TRBJ1-1 TRBV5-1 TRBD1 . TGCGCCAGCAGCTTGGGACAGGGAGGTGGGAACACTGAAGCTTTCTTT CASSLGQGGGNTEAFF
TRBJ1-5 TRBV19 . . TGTGCCAGTAAACCCCAATTAGGTTCCAATCAGCCCCAGCATTTT CASKPQLGSNQPQHF
TRBJ1-5 TRBV29-1 TRBD1 . TGCAGCGTTCTGGAACAGGGGAACCAGCCCCAGCATTTT CSVLEQGNQPQHF
TRBJ1-2 TRBV28 TRBD1 . TGTGCCAGCAGTTTACAGGGGGTCCGCTATGGCTACACCTTC CASSLQGVRYGYTF
TRBJ2-7 TRBV7-2 . . TGTGCCAGCAGCCCCGGGACCCAAATAAACGAGCAGTACTTC CASSPGTQINEQYF
TRBJ2-2 TRBV19 TRBD1 . TGTGCCAGTAGTATCCCGGGACAGTTCACCGGGGAGCTGTTTTTT CASSIPGQFTGELFF
TRBJ1-1 TRBV27 TRBD1 . TGTGCCAGCAGTTCGCAGGGGGGGGACGCTGAAGCTTTCTTT CASSSQGGDAEAFF
TRBJ1-5 TRBV18 TRBD1 . TGTGCCAGCTCAAAAACAGACAGGGCTGAGCCCCAGCATTTT CASSKTDRAEPQHF
TRBJ2-5 TRBV5-1 TRBD1 . TGCGCCAGCAGCTTCACGACAGGGAACGTCCAAGAGACCCAGTACTTC CASSFTTGNVQETQYF
TRBJ1-1 TRBV27 . . TGTGCCAGCAGACCCCCGGGCACTGAAGCTTTCTTT CASRPPGTEAFF
TRBJ2-1 TRBV28 TRBD2 . TGTGCCGCGGTTGGGGGACTAGCGGCCTACAATGAGCAGTTCTTC CAAVGGLAAYNEQFF
TRBJ1-1 TRBV28 . . TGTGCCAGCAGTTTCTTGAACACTGAAGCTTTCTTT CASSFLNTEAFF
TRBJ1-3 TRBV5-6 . . TGTGCCAGCAGCTTGCAGGATGGAAACACCATATATTTT CASSLQDGNTIYF
TRBJ2-7 TRBV10-2 . few TGCGCCAGCAGTGAGGCCCAGGGCGTTTACGAGCAGTACTTC CASSEAQGVYEQYF
TRBJ2-1 TRBV13 TRBD2 . TGTGCCAGCAGCCTCGGGGGGGTGTCGGGCAATGAGCAGTTCTTC CASSLGGVSGNEQFF
TRBJ2-7 TRBV10-2 TRBD2 few TGCGCCAGCAGCCTTACTAGCGGGGGTTCCACCTACGAGCAGTACTTC CASSLTSGGSTYEQYF
TRBJ1-3 TRBV30 . . TGTGCCTGGAGTCGTGGCAGGGGCAGAAACACCATATATTTT CAWSRGRGRNTIYF
TRBJ2-7 TRBV4-1 TRBD2 . TGCGCCAGCAGCCGGACTCCCGGGATAGCGGGAGACGAGCAGTACTTC CASSRTPGIAGDEQYF
TRBJ1-5 TRBV3-1/TRBV3-2 . . TGTGCCAGCAGCCAAGTAGCCGGCCAGCCCCAGCATTTT CASSQVAGQPQHF
TRBJ1-1 TRBV12-3/TRBV12-4 . few TGTGCCAGCAGCTCATGGGCCTCTGAAGCTTTCTTT CASSSWASEAFF
TRBJ1-1 TRBV19 . . TGTGCCAGTAGTTCGATCTCGGGCAGTTACATGAACACTGAAGCTTTCTTT CASSSISGSYMNTEAFF
TRBJ2-3 TRBV6-2/TRBV6-3 TRBD2 . TGTGCCAGCAGTCCCTTAGACCTGACTAGCGGGAAAACAGATACGCAGTATTTT CASSPLDLTSGKTDTQYF
TRBJ2-7 TRBV30 . . TGTGCCTGGAGCGGTCCCTACGAGCAGTACTTC CAWSGPYEQYF
TRBJ2-5 TRBV2 . . TGTGCCAGCAGAATTGAGACCCAGTACTTC CASRIETQYF
TRBJ2-7 TRBV27 TRBD2 . TGTGCCAGCAGTTTTTTAGCCGGGACTAGCAGCGACGAGCAGTACTTC CASSFLAGTSSDEQYF
TRBJ2-2 TRBV19 . . TGTGCCAGTAGTAATAGGGACGGGAACACCGGGGAGCTGTTTTTT CASSNRDGNTGELFF
TRBJ2-7 TRBV19 . . TGTGCCAGTAGCCCGGGCGAGCAGTACTTC CASSPGEQYF
TRBJ2-3 TRBV7-9 TRBD2 once TGTGCCAGCAGCTCCGGACTAGCGGGAGTCACGCAGTATTTT CASSSGLAGVTQYF
TRBJ1-1 TRBV9 . . TGTGCCAGCAGCGTAGAGGGGACTGAAGCTTTCTTT CASSVEGTEAFF
TRBJ1-1 TRBV7-2 TRBD1 . TGTGCCAGCAGCTCCTGGGCCACAGGGGGCAACACTGAAGCTTTCTTT CASSSWATGGNTEAFF
TRBJ1-3 TRBV12-3/TRBV12-4 . . TGTGCCAGCAGTACCCTAGGAAACACCATATATTTT CASSTLGNTIYF
TRBJ1-4 TRBV2 . . TGTGCCAGCGGACGTTCGGGGTCTAATGAAAAACTGTTTTTT CASGRSGSNEKLFF
TRBJ1-4 TRBV2 TRBD1 once TGTGCCAGCAGTAGGGGGACAGGAGCAACTAATGAAAAACTGTTTTTT CASSRGTGATNEKLFF
TRBJ2-7 TRBV18 TRBD2 once TGTGCCAGCTCCCCCTTCGGCACTAGCGGGGACTACGAGCAGTACTTC CASSPFGTSGDYEQYF
TRBJ2-3 TRBV2 . . TGTGCCAGTAGACAGGACTTCACAGATACGCAGTATTTT CASRQDFTDTQYF
TRBJ1-1 TRBV6-6 TRBD1 few TGTGCCAGCAGCACTACCCCAGGGGGCAGAGCTTTCTTT CASSTTPGGRAFF
TRBJ2-5 TRBV7-3 . . TGTGCCAGCAGCTTAGGTCCCCAAGAGACCCAGTACTTC CASSLGPQETQYF
TRBJ1-1 TRBV6-5 TRBD1 once TGTGCCAGCAGAGGGGGACAGGGGGCGTATTATGAAGCTTTCTTT CASRGGQGAYYEAFF
TRBJ1-3 TRBV7-9 . . TGTGCCAGCAGCTCCTTAGCGGCCGCTAGGGCAGGAGGAAACACCATATATTTT CASSSLAAARAGGNTIYF
TRBJ1-3 TRBV30 TRBD1 . TGTGCCTGGGCACTTGACAGGGCCAGCTCTGGAAACACCATATATTTT CAWALDRASSGNTIYF
TRBJ1-3 TRBV7-2 TRBD1 once TGTGCCAGCAGGACAACAGGGGCGAGGGGAAACACCATATATTTT CASRTTGARGNTIYF
TRBJ2-7 TRBV9 TRBD1 once TGTGCCAGCAGCCCCGTGGGGACAGGGGATGGCGAGCAGTACTTC CASSPVGTGDGEQYF
TRBJ1-4 TRBV6-5 . once TGTGCCAGCAGTACCCGGGAGCGCGAAAAACTGTTTTTT CASSTREREKLFF
TRBJ1-6 TRBV10-2 . . TGCGCCAGCAGTGAGATTTCTGGAAATTCACCCCTCCACTTT CASSEISGNSPLHF
TRBJ2-2 TRBV5-8 . . TGTGCCAGCAGCTTGGGGGGGAACACCGGGGAGCTGTTTTTT CASSLGGNTGELFF
TRBJ1-5 TRBV4-1 . . TGCGCCAGCAGCAGACAGGACGGAAATCAGCCCCAGCATTTT CASSRQDGNQPQHF
TRBJ1-5 TRBV4-1 . . TGCGCCAGCAGCCAAGAAGGTACAGGTTGGCAGCCCCAGCATTTT CASSQEGTGWQPQHF
TRBJ1-1 TRBV6-5 . . TGTGCCAGCAGTTTTCCCCTGCTCGATGCTTTCTTT CASSFPLLDAFF
TRBJ1-5 TRBV12-3/TRBV12-4 . . TGTGCCAGCAGTTGGACAGATAATCAGCCCCAGCATTTT CASSWTDNQPQHF
TRBJ2-3 TRBV5-1 . . TGCGCCAGCAGCCGGGCAATTGGGGCCGGTACGCAGTATTTT CASSRAIGAGTQYF
TRBJ2-7 TRBV9 TRBD2 . TGTGCCAGCAGCGTAGCTGCGGGGGGCTACGAGCAGTACTTC CASSVAAGGYEQYF
TRBJ2-7 TRBV6-5 TRBD1 . TGTGCCAGCAGTCAGGACAGGGGGGCATACGAGCAGTACTTC CASSQDRGAYEQYF
TRBJ1-2 TRBV24-1 . . TGTGCCACCAGTTCTGTCACCGACCGTTATGGCTACACCTTC CATSSVTDRYGYTF
TRBJ2-3 TRBV19 TRBD2 . TGTGCCAGTAAGCCTAGCGGGGGGAACACAGATACGCAGTATTTT CASKPSGGNTDTQYF
TRBJ1-2 TRBV27 . . TGTGCCAGCAGTTTACACGGTAGAGGGGCCAACTATGGCTACACCTTC CASSLHGRGANYGYTF
TRBJ1-1 TRBV6-5 TRBD1 . TGTGCCACGCACTTCGACAGGGGTGCTGAAGCTTTCTTT CATHFDRGAEAFF